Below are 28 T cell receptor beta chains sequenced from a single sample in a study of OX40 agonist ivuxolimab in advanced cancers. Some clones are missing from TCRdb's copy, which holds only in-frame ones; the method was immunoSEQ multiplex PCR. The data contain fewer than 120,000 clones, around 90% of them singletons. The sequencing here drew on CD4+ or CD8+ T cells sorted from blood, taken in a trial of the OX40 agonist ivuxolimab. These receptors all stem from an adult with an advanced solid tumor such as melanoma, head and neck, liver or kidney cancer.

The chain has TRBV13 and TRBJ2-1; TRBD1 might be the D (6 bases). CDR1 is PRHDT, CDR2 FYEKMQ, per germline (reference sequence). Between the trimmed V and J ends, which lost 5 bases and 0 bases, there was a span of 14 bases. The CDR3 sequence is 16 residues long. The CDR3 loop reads CASSPRQESSYNEQFF. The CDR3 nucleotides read TGTGCCAGCAGCCCTCGACAGGAGAGCTCCTACAATGAGCAGTTCTTC.

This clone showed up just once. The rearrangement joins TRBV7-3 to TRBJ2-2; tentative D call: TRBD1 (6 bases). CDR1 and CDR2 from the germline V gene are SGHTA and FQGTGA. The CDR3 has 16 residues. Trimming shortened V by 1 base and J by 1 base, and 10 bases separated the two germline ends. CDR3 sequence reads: CASSLMPGQNTGELFF. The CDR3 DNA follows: TGTGCCAGCAGCTTAATGCCGGGACAGAACACCGGGGAGCTGTTTTTT.

The CDR3 loop is CASSEGSGTDTQYF. The CDR3, as DNA: TGTGCCAGCTCGGAGGGATCCGGCACAGATACGCAGTATTTT. The gene calls are TRBV18 and TRBJ2-3; possibly TRBD2 for D (6 bases). Per germline, CDR1 KGHSH and CDR2 LQKENI. V gave up 6 bases and J gave up 1 base, with 11 bases separating them. The CDR3 covers 14 residues.

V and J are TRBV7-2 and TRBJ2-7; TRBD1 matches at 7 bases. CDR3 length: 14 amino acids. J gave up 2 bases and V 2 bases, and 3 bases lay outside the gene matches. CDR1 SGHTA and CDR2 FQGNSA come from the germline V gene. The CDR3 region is CASSLQGETYEQYF. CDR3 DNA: TGTGCCAGCAGCTTACAGGGGGAAACCTACGAGCAGTACTTC.

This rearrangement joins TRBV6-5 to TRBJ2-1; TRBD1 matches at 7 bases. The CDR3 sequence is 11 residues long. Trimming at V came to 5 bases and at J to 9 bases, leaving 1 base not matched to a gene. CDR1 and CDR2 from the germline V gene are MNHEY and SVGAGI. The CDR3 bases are TGTGCCAGCAGTCGGGACAGTGAGCAGTTCTTC. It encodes CASSRDSEQFF.

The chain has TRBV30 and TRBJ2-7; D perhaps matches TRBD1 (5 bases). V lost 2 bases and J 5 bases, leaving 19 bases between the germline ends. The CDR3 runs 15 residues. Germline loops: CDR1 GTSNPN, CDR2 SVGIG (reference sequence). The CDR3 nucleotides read TGTGCCTGGAGTAGATTAGGGGTAGCTACTCACGAGCAGTACTTC. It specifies CAWSRLGVATHEQYF.

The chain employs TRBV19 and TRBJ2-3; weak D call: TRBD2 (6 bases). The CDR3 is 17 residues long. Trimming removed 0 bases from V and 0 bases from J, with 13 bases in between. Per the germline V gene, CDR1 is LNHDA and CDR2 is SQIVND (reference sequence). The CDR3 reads CASSIEAGLASTDTQYF. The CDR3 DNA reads TGTGCCAGTAGTATAGAGGCGGGGCTAGCTAGCACAGATACGCAGTATTTT.

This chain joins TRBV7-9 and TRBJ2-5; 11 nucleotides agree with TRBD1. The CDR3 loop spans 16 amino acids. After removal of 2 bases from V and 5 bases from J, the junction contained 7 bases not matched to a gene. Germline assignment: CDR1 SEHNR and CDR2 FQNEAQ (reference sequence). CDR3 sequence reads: CASSLYRTGGAETQYF. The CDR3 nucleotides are TGTGCCAGCAGCTTATATAGGACAGGGGGCGCGGAGACCCAGTACTTC.

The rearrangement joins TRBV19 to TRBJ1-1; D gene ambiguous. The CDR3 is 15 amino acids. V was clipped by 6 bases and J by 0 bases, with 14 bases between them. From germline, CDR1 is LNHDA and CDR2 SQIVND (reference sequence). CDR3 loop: CASSPRWVMNTEAFF. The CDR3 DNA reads TGTGCCAGTAGCCCTCGCTGGGTCATGAACACTGAAGCTTTCTTT.

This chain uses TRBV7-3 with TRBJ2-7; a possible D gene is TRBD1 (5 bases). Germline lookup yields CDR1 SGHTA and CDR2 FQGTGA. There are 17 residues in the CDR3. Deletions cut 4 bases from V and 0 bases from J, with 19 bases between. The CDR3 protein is CASSSSLGQGSSYEQYF. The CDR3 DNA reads TGTGCCAGCAGCTCAAGCCTGGGTCAGGGTAGCTCCTACGAGCAGTACTTC. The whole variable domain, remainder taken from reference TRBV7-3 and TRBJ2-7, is GAGVSQTPSNKVTEKGKYVELRCDPISGHTALYWYRQSLGQGPEFLIYFQGTGAADDSGLPNDRFFAVRPEGSVSTLKIQRTERGDSAVYLCASSSSLGQGSSYEQYFGPGTRLTVT.

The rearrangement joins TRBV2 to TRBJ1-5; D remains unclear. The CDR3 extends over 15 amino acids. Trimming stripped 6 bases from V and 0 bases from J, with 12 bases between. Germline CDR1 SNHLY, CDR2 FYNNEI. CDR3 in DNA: TGTGCCAGCAGGCTCCTACAGCTTAGCAATCAGCCCCAGCATTTT. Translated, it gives CASRLLQLSNQPQHF.

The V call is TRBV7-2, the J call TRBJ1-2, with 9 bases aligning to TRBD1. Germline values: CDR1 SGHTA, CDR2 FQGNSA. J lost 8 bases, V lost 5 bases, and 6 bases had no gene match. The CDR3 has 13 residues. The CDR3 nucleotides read TGTGCCAGCAGCGACCGGGACAGGGACGGCTACACCTTC. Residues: CASSDRDRDGYTF.

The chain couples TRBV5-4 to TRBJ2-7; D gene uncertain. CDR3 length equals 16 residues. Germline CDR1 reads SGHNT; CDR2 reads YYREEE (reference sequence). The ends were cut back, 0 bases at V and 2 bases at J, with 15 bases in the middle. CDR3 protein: CASSLANTVGAYEQYF. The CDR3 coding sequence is TGTGCCAGCAGCTTGGCCAATACGGTGGGTGCCTACGAGCAGTACTTC. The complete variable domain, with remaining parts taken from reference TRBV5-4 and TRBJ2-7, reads ETGVTQSPTHLIKTRGQQVTLRCSSQSGHNTVSWYQQALGQGPQFIFQYYREEENGRGNFPPRFSGLQFPNYSSELNVNALELDDSALYLCASSLANTVGAYEQYFGPGTRLTVT.

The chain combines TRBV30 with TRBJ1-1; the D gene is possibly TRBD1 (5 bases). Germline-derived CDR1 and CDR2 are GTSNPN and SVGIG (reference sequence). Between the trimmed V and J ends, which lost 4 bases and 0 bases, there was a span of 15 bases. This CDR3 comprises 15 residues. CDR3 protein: CAWKALGGLNTEAFF. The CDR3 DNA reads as TGTGCCTGGAAGGCGCTTGGGGGATTGAACACTGAAGCTTTCTTT.

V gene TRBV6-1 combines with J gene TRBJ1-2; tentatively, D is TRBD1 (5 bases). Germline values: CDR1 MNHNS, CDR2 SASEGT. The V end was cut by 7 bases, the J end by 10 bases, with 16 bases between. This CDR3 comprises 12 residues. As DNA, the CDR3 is TGTGCCAGCACCAGGGAAAGTGGGGTCTACACCTTC. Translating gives CASTRESGVYTF.

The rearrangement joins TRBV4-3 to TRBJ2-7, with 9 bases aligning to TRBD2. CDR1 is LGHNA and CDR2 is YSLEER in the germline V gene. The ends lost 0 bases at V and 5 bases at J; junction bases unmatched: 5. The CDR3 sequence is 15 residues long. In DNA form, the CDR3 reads TGCGCCAGCAGCCAAGAAGCGGGGGGCGGAAACGAGCAGTACTTC. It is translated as CASSQEAGGGNEQYF.

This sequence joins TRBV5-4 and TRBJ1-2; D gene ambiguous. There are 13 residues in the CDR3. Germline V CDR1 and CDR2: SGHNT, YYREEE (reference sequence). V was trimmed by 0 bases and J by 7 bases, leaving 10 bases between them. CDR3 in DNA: TGTGCCAGCAGCTTGGTGCGGGAGGGTGGCTACACCTTC. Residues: CASSLVREGGYTF.

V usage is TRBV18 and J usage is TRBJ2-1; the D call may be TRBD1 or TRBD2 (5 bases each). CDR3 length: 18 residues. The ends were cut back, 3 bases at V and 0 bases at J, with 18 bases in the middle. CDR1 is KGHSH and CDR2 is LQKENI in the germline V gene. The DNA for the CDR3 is TGTGCCAGCTCACCTGAGGGGCTGCCACACAACTCCTACAATGAGCAGTTCTTC. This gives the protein CASSPEGLPHNSYNEQFF.

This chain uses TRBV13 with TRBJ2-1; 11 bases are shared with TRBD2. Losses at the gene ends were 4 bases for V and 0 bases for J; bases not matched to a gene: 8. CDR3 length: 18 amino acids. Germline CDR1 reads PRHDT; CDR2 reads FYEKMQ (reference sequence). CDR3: CASSSPGLAGSSYNEQFF. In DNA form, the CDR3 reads TGTGCCAGCAGCTCCCCCGGACTAGCGGGTAGCTCCTACAATGAGCAGTTCTTC.

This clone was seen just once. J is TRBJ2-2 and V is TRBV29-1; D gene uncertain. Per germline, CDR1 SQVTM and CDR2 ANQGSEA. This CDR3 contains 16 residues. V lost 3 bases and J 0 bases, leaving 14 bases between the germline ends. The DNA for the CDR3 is TGCAGCGTTGAGACCCTCGGCAGTTCGAACACCGGGGAGCTGTTTTTT. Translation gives CSVETLGSSNTGELFF.

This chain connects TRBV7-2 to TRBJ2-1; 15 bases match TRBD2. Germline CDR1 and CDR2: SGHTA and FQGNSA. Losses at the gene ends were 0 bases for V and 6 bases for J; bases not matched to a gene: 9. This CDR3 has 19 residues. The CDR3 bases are TGTGCCAGCAGCTTAGCGGGGGGACTAGCGGGAGGAGTGGCCAATGAGCAGTTCTTC. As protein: CASSLAGGLAGGVANEQFF.

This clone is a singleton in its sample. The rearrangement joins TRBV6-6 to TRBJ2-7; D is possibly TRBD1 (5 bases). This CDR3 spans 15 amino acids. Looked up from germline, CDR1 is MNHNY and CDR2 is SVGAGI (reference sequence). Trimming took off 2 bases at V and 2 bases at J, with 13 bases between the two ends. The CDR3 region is CASSYGAGRTYEQYF. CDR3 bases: TGTGCCAGCAGTTACGGGGCAGGCCGAACCTACGAGCAGTACTTC.

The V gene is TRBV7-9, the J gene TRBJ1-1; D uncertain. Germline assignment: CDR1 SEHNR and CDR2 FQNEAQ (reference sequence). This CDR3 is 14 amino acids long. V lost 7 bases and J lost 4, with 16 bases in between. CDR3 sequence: CASKPVRTGTEAFF. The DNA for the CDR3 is TGTGCCAGCAAACCCGTGAGGACGGGCACTGAAGCTTTCTTT.

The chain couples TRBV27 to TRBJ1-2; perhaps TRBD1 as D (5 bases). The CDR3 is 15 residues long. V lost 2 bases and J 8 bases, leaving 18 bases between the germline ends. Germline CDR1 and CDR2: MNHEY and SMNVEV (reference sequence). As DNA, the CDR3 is TGTGCCAGCAGTTTAGTAAGGGGATTAACGGGCGGCTACACCTTC. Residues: CASSLVRGLTGGYTF.

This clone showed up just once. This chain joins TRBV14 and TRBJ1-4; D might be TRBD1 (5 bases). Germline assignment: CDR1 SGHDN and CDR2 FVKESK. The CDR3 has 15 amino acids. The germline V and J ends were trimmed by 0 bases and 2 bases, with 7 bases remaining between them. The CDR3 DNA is TGTGCCAGCAGCCAAGAAGAGGGGACTAATGAAAAACTGTTTTTT. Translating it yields CASSQEEGTNEKLFF. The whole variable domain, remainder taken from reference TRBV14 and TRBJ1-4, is EAGVTQFPSHSVIEKGQTVTLRCDPISGHDNLYWYRRVMGKEIKFLLHFVKESKQDESGMPNNRFLAERTGGTYSTLKVQPAELEDSGVYFCASSQEEGTNEKLFFGSGTQLSVL.

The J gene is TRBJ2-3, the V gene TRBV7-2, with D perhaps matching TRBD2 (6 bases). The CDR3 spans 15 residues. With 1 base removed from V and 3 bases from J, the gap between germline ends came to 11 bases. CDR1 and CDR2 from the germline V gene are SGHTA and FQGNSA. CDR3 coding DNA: TGTGCCAGCAGCTTAGTCGCGGGACGGACAGATACGCAGTATTTT. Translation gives CASSLVAGRTDTQYF.

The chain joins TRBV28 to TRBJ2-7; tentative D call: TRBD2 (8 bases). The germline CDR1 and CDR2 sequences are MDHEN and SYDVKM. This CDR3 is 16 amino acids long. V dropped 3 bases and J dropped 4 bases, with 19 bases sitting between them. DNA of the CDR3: TGTGCCAGCAGTTTTAAAACGGGAGGGGGCCTATACGAGCAGTACTTC. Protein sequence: CASSFKTGGGLYEQYF.

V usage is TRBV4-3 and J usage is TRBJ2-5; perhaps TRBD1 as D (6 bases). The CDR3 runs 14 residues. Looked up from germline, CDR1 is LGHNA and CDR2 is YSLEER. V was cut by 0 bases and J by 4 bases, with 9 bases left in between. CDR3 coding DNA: TGCGCCAGCAGCCAAGAGGGGGCCGGAGAGACCCAGTACTTC. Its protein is CASSQEGAGETQYF.